The T cell receptor beta chain described here comes from a study of blood T cell repertoires in COVID-19. Individuals aged 18 to 89 years were recruited from about two dozen US areas. V lost 3 bases to trimming and J lost 6 bases, with 14 bases between them. The CDR3 has 14 residues. CDR1 is LNHDA and CDR2 is SQIVND in the germline V gene (reference sequence). Authors' processing steps: How many nucleated cells were present was estimated from reference gene primer amplification. Libraries were prepared by immunoSEQ multiplex PCR; TCRdb keeps only in-frame clonotypes and omits some of them. The V and J calls and clone size come from that table; D and trimming were worked out from the DNA. This repertoire shows some 250,000 clones, around nine tenths found once; its top ten account for about 9.3%.

The chain recombines TRBV19 with TRBJ1-1, with TRBD1 as a possible D gene (5 bases). The receptor was derived from a man aged 35 to 55 who had recovered from COVID-19. The sequenced material came from PBMCs or T cells enriched from blood (not recorded which). CDR3 residues: CASSIGGAGSEAFF. The CDR3 coding sequence is TGTGCCAGTAGTATCGGAGGGGCTGGGTCTGAAGCTTTCTTT.